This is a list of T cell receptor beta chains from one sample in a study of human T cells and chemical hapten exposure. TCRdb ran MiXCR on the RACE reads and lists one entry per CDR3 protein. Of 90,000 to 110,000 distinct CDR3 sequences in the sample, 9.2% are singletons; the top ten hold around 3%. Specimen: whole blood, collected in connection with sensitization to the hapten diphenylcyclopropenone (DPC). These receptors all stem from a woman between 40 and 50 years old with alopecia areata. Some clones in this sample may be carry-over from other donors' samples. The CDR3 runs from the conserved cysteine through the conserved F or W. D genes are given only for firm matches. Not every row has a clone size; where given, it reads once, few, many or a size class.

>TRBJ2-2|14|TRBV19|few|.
CASSIDAGTGELFF
TGTGCCAGTAGTATAGACGCAGGAACCGGGGAGCTGTTTTTT
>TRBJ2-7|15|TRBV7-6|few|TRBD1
CASSLGGTGSYEQYF
TGTGCCAGCAGCTTAGGGGGGACAGGCTCCTACGAGCAGTACTTC
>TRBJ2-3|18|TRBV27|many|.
CASSLRGWGTTSTDTQYF
TGTGCCAGCAGTTTAAGGGGGTGGGGCACGACGAGCACAGATACGCAGTATTTT
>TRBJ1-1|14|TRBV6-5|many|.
CASSYRGMNTEAFF
TGTGCCAGCAGTTACAGGGGTATGAACACTGAAGCTTTCTTT
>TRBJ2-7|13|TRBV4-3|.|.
CASSQDGRYEQYF
TGCGCCAGCAGCCAAGATGGCCGCTACGAGCAGTACTTC
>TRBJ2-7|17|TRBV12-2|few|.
CASRLVWSLGRTYEQYF
TGTGCAAGTCGCTTAGTCTGGTCACTGGGACGGACCTACGAGCAGTACTTC
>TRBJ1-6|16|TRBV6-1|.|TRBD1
CASSGGAGTGNSPLHF
TGTGCCAGCAGTGGGGGGGCCGGGACAGGGAATTCACCCCTCCACTTT
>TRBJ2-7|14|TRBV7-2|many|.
CASSSSSGAYEQYF
TGTGCCAGCAGCTCCTCTAGTGGGGCCTACGAGCAGTACTTC
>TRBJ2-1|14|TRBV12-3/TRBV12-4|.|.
CASSLSGRNNEQFF
TGTGCCAGCAGTTTATCAGGCAGGAACAATGAGCAGTTCTTC
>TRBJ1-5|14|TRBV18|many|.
CASSPQGGDQPQHF
TGTGCCAGCTCACCGCAGGGCGGAGATCAGCCCCAGCATTTT
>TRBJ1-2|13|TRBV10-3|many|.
CAISELSTYGYTF
TGTGCCATCAGTGAACTCTCTACCTATGGCTACACCTTC
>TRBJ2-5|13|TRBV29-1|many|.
CSVEEGSQETQYF
TGCAGCGTTGAAGAAGGGTCCCAAGAGACCCAGTACTTC
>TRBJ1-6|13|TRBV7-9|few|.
CASSILEESPLHF
TGTGCCAGCAGCATACTGGAGGAATCACCCCTCCACTTT
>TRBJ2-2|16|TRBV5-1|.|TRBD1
CASYDGTGVNTGELFF
TGCGCCAGCTATGATGGGACAGGAGTGAACACCGGGGAGCTGTTTTTT
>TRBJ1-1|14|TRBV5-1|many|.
CASSFGQLWAEAFF
TGCGCCAGCAGCTTCGGACAACTCTGGGCTGAAGCTTTCTTT
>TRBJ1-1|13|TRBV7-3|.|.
CASSTQRNTEAFF
TGTGCCAGCAGCACCCAAAGGAACACTGAAGCTTTCTTT
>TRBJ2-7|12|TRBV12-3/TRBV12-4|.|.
CASSFSPSRQYF
TGTGCCAGCAGTTTTTCCCCAAGCCGGCAGTACTTC
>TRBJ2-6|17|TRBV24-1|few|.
CATRPGGEQSGANVLTF
TGTGCCACCAGACCGGGGGGCGAACAGTCTGGGGCCAACGTCCTGACTTTC
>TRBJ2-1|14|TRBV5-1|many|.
CASSLGAGSNEQFF
TGCGCCAGCAGCTTGGGGGCAGGGAGCAATGAGCAGTTCTTC
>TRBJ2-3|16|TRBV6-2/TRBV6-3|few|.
CASSWGLTRSTDTQYF
TGTGCCAGCAGCTGGGGACTCACTAGAAGCACAGATACGCAGTATTTT
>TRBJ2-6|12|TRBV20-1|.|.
CSAPQGANVLTF
TGCAGTGCTCCACAGGGGGCCAACGTCCTGACTTTC
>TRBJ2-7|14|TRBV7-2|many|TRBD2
CASSASGGLSGQYF
TGTGCCAGCAGCGCTAGCGGGGGGCTGTCCGGGCAGTACTTC
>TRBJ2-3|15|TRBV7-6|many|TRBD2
CASSFSGGLTDTQYF
TGTGCCAGCAGTTTTAGCGGGGGACTCACAGATACGCAGTATTTT
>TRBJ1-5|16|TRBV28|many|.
CASSLGIGGIPQPQHF
TGTGCCAGCAGTTTAGGGATCGGGGGGATCCCTCAGCCCCAGCATTTT
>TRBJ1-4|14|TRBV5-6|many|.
CASSLVGVGEKLFF
TGTGCCAGCAGCTTGGTCGGGGTTGGAGAAAAACTGTTTTTT
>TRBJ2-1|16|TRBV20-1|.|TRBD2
CSARLLAGGAYNEQFF
TGCAGTGCTAGATTACTAGCGGGGGGTGCCTACAATGAGCAGTTCTTC
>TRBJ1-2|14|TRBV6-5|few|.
CASSLRGSFYGYTF
TGTGCCAGCAGCCTCCGTGGCTCATTCTATGGCTACACCTTC
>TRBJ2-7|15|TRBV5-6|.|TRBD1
CASSTPGQASYEQYF
TGTGCCAGCAGCACACCAGGACAGGCGTCCTACGAGCAGTACTTC
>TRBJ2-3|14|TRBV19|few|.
CASSIVAVTDTQYF
TGTGCCAGTAGTATTGTAGCAGTCACAGATACGCAGTATTTT
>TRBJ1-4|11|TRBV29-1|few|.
CSCGSNEKLFF
TGCAGTTGTGGATCTAATGAAAAACTGTTTTTT
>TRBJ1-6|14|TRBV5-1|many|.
CASSLQGSGSPLHF
TGCGCCAGCAGCTTACAGGGCTCAGGGTCACCCCTCCACTTT
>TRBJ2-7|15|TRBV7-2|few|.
CASSLTTGTAIQQYF
TGTGCCAGCAGTTTAACAACCGGGACGGCTATTCAGCAGTACTTC
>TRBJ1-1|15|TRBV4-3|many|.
CASSQGGGMNTEAFF
TGCGCCAGCAGCCAAGGGGGAGGGATGAACACTGAAGCTTTCTTT
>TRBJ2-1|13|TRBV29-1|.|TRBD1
CSVEQTGGNEQFF
TGCAGCGTTGAGCAGACAGGGGGTAATGAGCAGTTCTTC
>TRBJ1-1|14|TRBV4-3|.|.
CASSQDQGHTEAFF
TGCGCCAGCAGCCAAGATCAGGGGCACACTGAAGCTTTCTTT
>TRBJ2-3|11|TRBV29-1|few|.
CSVMSTDTQYF
TGCAGCGTTATGAGTACAGATACGCAGTATTTT
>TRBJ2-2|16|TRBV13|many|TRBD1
CASSSEGARNTGELFF
TGTGCCAGCAGTTCCGAGGGGGCCCGGAACACCGGGGAGCTGTTTTTT
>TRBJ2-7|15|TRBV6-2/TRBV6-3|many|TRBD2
CASTPEERGAYEQYF
TGTGCCAGCACCCCGGAGGAGCGGGGGGCCTACGAGCAGTACTTC
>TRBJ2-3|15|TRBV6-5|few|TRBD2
CASSASGGSTDTQYF
TGTGCCAGCAGTGCCAGCGGGGGGAGCACAGATACGCAGTATTTT
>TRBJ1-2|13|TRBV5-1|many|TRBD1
CASAMDRSYGYTF
TGCGCCAGCGCGATGGACAGGAGCTATGGCTACACCTTC
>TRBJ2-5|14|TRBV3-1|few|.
CASSQSGARETQYF
TGTGCCAGCAGCCAATCAGGGGCACGTGAGACCCAGTACTTC
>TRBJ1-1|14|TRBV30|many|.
CAWSLEVGNTEAFF
TGTGCCTGGAGTTTAGAGGTTGGGAACACTGAAGCTTTCTTT
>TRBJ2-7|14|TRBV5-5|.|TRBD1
CASSWDSSSYEQYF
TGTGCCAGCAGCTGGGACAGCAGCTCCTACGAGCAGTACTTC
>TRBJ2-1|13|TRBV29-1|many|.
CSVEDLGRNEQFF
TGCAGCGTTGAAGATCTGGGCAGGAATGAGCAGTTCTTC
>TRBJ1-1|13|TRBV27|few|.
CASRGGAVTEAFF
TGTGCCAGCAGGGGGGGGGCGGTCACTGAAGCTTTCTTT
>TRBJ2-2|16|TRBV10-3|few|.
CAIPASLATNTGELFF
TGTGCCATCCCCGCATCCCTAGCGACTAACACCGGGGAGCTGTTTTTT
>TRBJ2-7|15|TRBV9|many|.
CASSVASFGGAEQYF
TGTGCCAGCAGCGTAGCTTCCTTTGGGGGGGCCGAGCAGTACTTC
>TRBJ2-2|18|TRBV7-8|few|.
CASSSEPGPPYYTGELFF
TGTGCCAGCAGCTCGGAACCGGGACCCCCGTATTACACCGGGGAGCTGTTTTTT
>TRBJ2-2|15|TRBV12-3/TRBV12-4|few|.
CASSLAVAGTGELFF
TGTGCCAGCAGTTTAGCGGTCGCAGGGACCGGGGAGCTGTTTTTT
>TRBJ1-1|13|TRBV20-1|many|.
CSEAGIGKTEAFF
TGCAGTGAGGCGGGGATCGGGAAGACTGAAGCTTTCTTT
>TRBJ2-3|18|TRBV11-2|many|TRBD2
CASSPLGLAGGPRYTQYF
TGTGCCAGCAGCCCCCTCGGCTTAGCGGGGGGGCCTAGGTATACGCAGTATTTT
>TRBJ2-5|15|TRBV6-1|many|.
CASSPGGVPQETQYF
TGTGCCAGCAGCCCAGGGGGGGTCCCCCAAGAGACCCAGTACTTC
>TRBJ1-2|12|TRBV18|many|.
CASSLGTYGYTF
TGTGCCAGCTCACTCGGGACATATGGCTACACCTTC
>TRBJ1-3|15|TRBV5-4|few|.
CASSFGTRTGNTIYF
TGTGCCAGCAGCTTTGGGACCCGGACCGGAAACACCATATATTTT
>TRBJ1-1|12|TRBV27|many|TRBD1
CASSMDRGEAFF
TGTGCCAGCAGTATGGACAGGGGAGAAGCTTTCTTT
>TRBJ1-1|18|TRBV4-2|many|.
CASSHTSGQGKGNTEAFF
TGTGCCAGCAGCCACACATCGGGGCAGGGAAAGGGGAACACTGAAGCTTTCTTT
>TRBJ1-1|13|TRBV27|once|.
CASSFGGSEKAFF
TGTGCCAGCAGTTTTGGGGGATCTGAGAAAGCTTTCTTT